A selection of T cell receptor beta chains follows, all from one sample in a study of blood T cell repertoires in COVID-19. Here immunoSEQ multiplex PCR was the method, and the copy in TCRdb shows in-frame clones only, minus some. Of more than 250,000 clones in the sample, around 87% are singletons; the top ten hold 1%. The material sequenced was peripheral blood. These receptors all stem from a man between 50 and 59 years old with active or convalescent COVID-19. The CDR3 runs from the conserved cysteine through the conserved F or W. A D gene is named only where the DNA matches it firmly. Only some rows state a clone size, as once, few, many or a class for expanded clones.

CDR3: CASSPRQGAYEQYF
DNA: TGTGCCAGCAGTCCCCGGCAGGGGGCTTACGAGCAGTACTTC
V: TRBV27
size: -
J: TRBJ2-7
D: TRBD1

CDR3: CASSLPVQGYEKLFF
DNA: TGCGCCAGCAGCCTACCGGTACAGGGGTATGAAAAACTGTTTTTT
V: TRBV4-3
size: few
J: TRBJ1-4
D: TRBD1

CDR3: CASSDPGQGIAQYF
DNA: TGTGCCAGCAGTGACCCGGGACAGGGGATCGCGCAGTACTTC
V: TRBV2
size: -
J: TRBJ2-7
D: TRBD1

CDR3: CASSLTGLNTEAFF
DNA: TGTGCCAGCAGCCTTACTGGTCTGAACACTGAAGCTTTCTTT
V: TRBV3-1/TRBV3-2
size: few
J: TRBJ1-1
D: -

CDR3: CASRGGRGQETQYF
DNA: TGTGCCAGCAGGGGCGGCAGGGGGCAAGAGACCCAGTACTTC
V: TRBV2
size: -
J: TRBJ2-5
D: TRBD1

CDR3: CASSWLTGDTEAFF
DNA: TGTGCCAGCAGTTGGCTTACAGGGGACACTGAAGCTTTCTTT
V: TRBV28
size: -
J: TRBJ1-1
D: TRBD1

CDR3: CASSSTLTGRETQYF
DNA: TGTGCCAGCAGCTCAACCCTGACAGGGCGGGAGACCCAGTACTTC
V: TRBV7-9
size: -
J: TRBJ2-5
D: TRBD1

CDR3: CASSFGITAGSPLHF
DNA: TGTGCCAGCAGCTTCGGAATCACCGCGGGTTCACCCCTCCACTTT
V: TRBV11-1
size: -
J: TRBJ1-6
D: -

CDR3: CASSRGQGGTEAFF
DNA: TGTGCCAGCTCACGGGGACAGGGAGGGACTGAAGCTTTCTTT
V: TRBV18
size: -
J: TRBJ1-1
D: TRBD1

CDR3: CASSRTGSLIGETQYF
DNA: TGTGCCAGCAGTCGGACAGGGAGTCTTATCGGGGAGACCCAGTACTTC
V: TRBV2
size: -
J: TRBJ2-5
D: TRBD1

CDR3: CASSPPGTPSYEQFF
DNA: TGTGCCAGCTCACCACCGGGGACTCCGAGCTATGAGCAGTTCTTC
V: TRBV18
size: -
J: TRBJ2-1
D: -

CDR3: CASSLSGQSYNEQFF
DNA: TGTGCCAGCAGCCTGTCGGGACAGAGCTACAATGAGCAGTTCTTC
V: TRBV28
size: few
J: TRBJ2-1
D: TRBD1

CDR3: CASSLGRLTGELFF
DNA: TGTGCCAGCAGCTTAGGGCGGCTCACCGGGGAGCTGTTTTTT
V: TRBV7-8
size: -
J: TRBJ2-2
D: -

CDR3: CASSQDMIGDYHYNEQFF
DNA: TGCGCCAGCAGCCAAGATATGATTGGGGACTACCATTACAATGAGCAGTTCTTC
V: TRBV4-3
size: -
J: TRBJ2-1
D: TRBD2

CDR3: CATTPDRNTGELFF
DNA: TGTGCCACCACCCCGGACAGGAACACCGGGGAGCTGTTTTTT
V: TRBV24-1
size: -
J: TRBJ2-2
D: -

CDR3: CASSVSGVANSPLHF
DNA: TGTGCCAGCAGCGTATCAGGGGTGGCCAATTCACCCCTCCACTTT
V: TRBV9
size: -
J: TRBJ1-6
D: -

CDR3: CAFRQGIWTEAFF
DNA: TGTGCCTTCCGACAGGGAATTTGGACTGAAGCTTTCTTT
V: TRBV30
size: -
J: TRBJ1-1
D: TRBD1

CDR3: CASSPGQGNEQYF
DNA: TGTGCCAGCAGCCCCGGACAGGGGAACGAGCAGTACTTC
V: TRBV7-9
size: once
J: TRBJ2-7
D: TRBD1

CDR3: CASGRGVYEQYF
DNA: TGTGCCAGCGGTAGGGGTGTCTACGAGCAGTACTTC
V: TRBV12-3/TRBV12-4
size: -
J: TRBJ2-7
D: -

CDR3: CASTQGRALRPQHF
DNA: TGTGCCAGTACACAGGGGAGAGCCCTTAGGCCCCAGCATTTT
V: TRBV19
size: -
J: TRBJ1-5
D: TRBD1

CDR3: CASSLAQGIGNTIYF
DNA: TGTGCCAGCAGCTTAGCCCAGGGTATCGGAAACACCATATATTTT
V: TRBV11-3
size: -
J: TRBJ1-3
D: -

CDR3: CASSYSPFTEAFF
DNA: TGTGCCAGCAGTTACTCCCCCTTCACTGAAGCTTTCTTT
V: TRBV6-5
size: -
J: TRBJ1-1
D: -

CDR3: CASSDGHATNEKLFF
DNA: TGCGCCAGCAGCGACGGACATGCAACTAATGAAAAACTGTTTTTT
V: TRBV5-1
size: -
J: TRBJ1-4
D: -

CDR3: CSATDSVYRFF
DNA: TGCAGTGCGACCGACAGTGTGTATCGGTTTTTT
V: TRBV20-1
size: once
J: TRBJ2-3
D: -

CDR3: CASSQGLDEKLFF
DNA: TGCGCCAGCTCCCAGGGGCTGGATGAAAAACTGTTTTTT
V: TRBV5-1
size: -
J: TRBJ1-4
D: -

CDR3: CASSPGQRETQYF
DNA: TGTGCCAGCAGCCCCGGACAGAGAGAGACCCAGTACTTC
V: TRBV3-1/TRBV3-2
size: -
J: TRBJ2-5
D: -

CDR3: CASSQDVRGSETGELFF
DNA: TGCGCCAGCAGCCAAGATGTTAGGGGTTCAGAGACCGGGGAGCTGTTTTTT
V: TRBV4-3
size: once
J: TRBJ2-2
D: -

CDR3: CASRLHQATNEKLFF
DNA: TGTGCCAGCAGGCTTCACCAGGCAACTAATGAAAAACTGTTTTTT
V: TRBV28
size: -
J: TRBJ1-4
D: -

CDR3: CASTYQGGGVTEAFF
DNA: TGTGCCAGCACCTACCAAGGCGGGGGAGTCACTGAAGCTTTCTTT
V: TRBV6-5
size: -
J: TRBJ1-1
D: -

CDR3: CAISEVGQPNTGELFF
DNA: TGTGCCATCAGTGAGGTAGGACAGCCGAACACCGGGGAGCTGTTTTTT
V: TRBV10-3
size: once
J: TRBJ2-2
D: -

CDR3: CASSSLAGAAVVEQYF
DNA: TGTGCCAGCAGTTCTCTAGCGGGAGCCGCGGTTGTCGAGCAGTACTTC
V: TRBV27
size: -
J: TRBJ2-7
D: TRBD2